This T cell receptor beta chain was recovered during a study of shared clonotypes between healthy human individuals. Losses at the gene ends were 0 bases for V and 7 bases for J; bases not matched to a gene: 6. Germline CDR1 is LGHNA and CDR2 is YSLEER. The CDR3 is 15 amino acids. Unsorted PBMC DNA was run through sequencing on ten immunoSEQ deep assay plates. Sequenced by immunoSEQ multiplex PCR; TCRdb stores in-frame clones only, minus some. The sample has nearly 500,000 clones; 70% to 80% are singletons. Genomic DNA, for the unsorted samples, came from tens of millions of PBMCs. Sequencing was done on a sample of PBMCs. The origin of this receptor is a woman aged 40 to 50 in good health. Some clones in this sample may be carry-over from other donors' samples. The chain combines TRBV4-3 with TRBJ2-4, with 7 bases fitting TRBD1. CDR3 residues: CASSQDQGRGNIQYF. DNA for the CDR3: TGCGCCAGCAGCCAAGATCAGGGCAGGGGGAACATTCAGTACTTC.